The next 27 T cell receptor beta chains were all read from a single sample in a study of T cells in Graves' hyperthyroidism and ophthalmopathy. Authors of the study amplified TCR beta CDR3 regions from RNA transcripts. First-round RT-PCR of the TCR CDR3 relied on the HTBI primer set. TCRdb re-called the multiplex PCR reads with MiXCR, one entry per CDR3 protein. This sample carries 500,000 or so distinct CDR3 sequences, roughly 17% of them seen once, and the ten largest clones take 15% to 20%. Sequenced: blood. The receptors here all came from a woman aged 18 to 35 with Graves' ophthalmopathy.

This clonotype was recorded at least ten times. V is TRBV5-1 and J is TRBJ1-5; D may be TRBD1 (6 bases). This CDR3 spans 15 amino acids. V was shortened by 0 bases and J by 2 bases, with 9 bases between the two germline ends. The germline gives CDR1 SGHRS, CDR2 YFSETQ. As DNA, the CDR3 is TGCGCCAGCAGCTTGGCAGGGGCCCGCAATCAGCCCCAGCATTTT. Translation gives CASSLAGARNQPQHF. Full variable domain (rest looked up from reference TRBV5-1 and TRBJ1-5): KAGVTQTPRYLIKTRGQQVTLSCSPISGHRSVSWYQQTPGQGLQFLFEYFSETQRNKGNFPGRFSGRQFSNSRSEMNVSTLELGDSALYLCASSLAGARNQPQHFGDGTRLSIL.

The chain uses TRBV19 and TRBJ1-5; TRBD1 matches 7 bases. V lost 4 bases to trimming and J lost 9 bases; unmatched junction nucleotides: 15. The germline gives CDR1 LNHDA, CDR2 SQIVND (reference sequence). The CDR3 runs to 16 residues. CDR3 sequence reads: CASSTRDRTLLRPQHF. In nucleotides, the CDR3 is TGTGCCAGTAGTACCCGGGACAGAACTTTACTTCGGCCCCAGCATTTT.

This clonotype was counted ten times or more. The chain uses TRBV18 and TRBJ1-2; D gene unclear. There are 14 residues in the CDR3. Germline V gene data show CDR1 as KGHSH and CDR2 as LQKENI. V was clipped by 1 base and J by 7 bases, with 13 bases between them. The CDR3 sequence is CASSPRELFGGYTF. As DNA, the CDR3 is TGTGCCAGCTCACCACGGGAATTATTCGGTGGCTACACCTTC.

This clonotype was counted at least ten times. This chain links TRBV9 with TRBJ1-5; D is possibly TRBD1 (5 bases). The germline gives CDR1 SGDLS, CDR2 YYNGEE. Trimming shortened V by 3 bases and J by 0 bases, and 13 bases separated the two germline ends. This CDR3 has 16 residues. CDR3 DNA: TGTGCCAGCAGCGCCCGGGGCAGTCGTAGCAATCAGCCCCAGCATTTT. Translated: CASSARGSRSNQPQHF.

There are many counts of this clonotype. The chain is built from TRBV15 and TRBJ2-1; a weak D match, TRBD1 (5 bases). This CDR3 has 15 residues. V was clipped by 0 bases and J by 10 bases, with 16 bases between them. CDR1 LNHNV and CDR2 YYDKDF come from the germline V gene (reference sequence). The CDR3: CATSRDPGKGNEQFF. CDR3 bases: TGTGCCACCAGCAGAGATCCCGGAAAGGGGAACGAGCAGTTCTTC.

This clonotype has a count of ten or more. V usage is TRBV6-2 or TRBV6-3 and J usage is TRBJ1-5, with 9 bases aligning to TRBD1. Germline V gives CDR1 MNHEY, CDR2 SVGEGT. Trimming took 5 bases from V and 7 from J; bases not matched to a gene: 9. The CDR3 length is 15 residues. This CDR3 is CASSSYGTGRQPQHF. CDR3 nucleotide sequence: TGTGCCAGCAGTAGCTATGGGACAGGGCGACAGCCCCAGCATTTT.

In this sample, this clonotype turned up many times. The V gene is TRBV7-2, the J gene TRBJ2-3; TRBD1 is a possible D gene (6 bases). The CDR3 length is 15 residues. Germline loops: CDR1 SGHTA, CDR2 FQGNSA. V lost 8 bases to trimming and J lost 4 bases, with 19 bases between them. CDR3 region: CASSPPLGAADTQYF. CDR3 DNA: TGTGCCAGCTCACCACCATTGGGGGCAGCAGATACGCAGTATTTT.

This clonotype has a count of ten or more. The chain employs TRBV7-2 and TRBJ1-1; D uncertain. The germline CDR1 and CDR2 sequences are SGHTA and FQGNSA. The CDR3 contains 13 residues. V was pared by 5 bases and J by 5 bases, with 12 bases between. The CDR3, as DNA: TGTGCCAGCAGCGGCCCGTCGAGAACTGAAGCTTTCTTT. Protein sequence: CASSGPSRTEAFF.

This chain uses TRBV5-1 with TRBJ2-1; 10 bases align to TRBD2. CDR3 length equals 15 residues. After removal of 0 bases from V and 10 bases from J, the junction contained 7 bases not matched to a gene. CDR1 is SGHRS and CDR2 is YFSETQ in the germline V gene. CDR3 DNA sequence: TGCGCCAGCAGCTTGGTCTCTAGCGGGAGTGAGGAGCAGTTCTTC. It codes for CASSLVSSGSEEQFF.

The chain couples TRBV5-1 to TRBJ2-1; 11 positions match TRBD1. There are 15 residues in the CDR3. J gave up 9 bases and V 4 bases, and 9 bases lay outside the gene matches. Per the germline V gene, CDR1 is SGHRS and CDR2 is YFSETQ. In DNA form, the CDR3 reads TGCGCCAGCAGCCTAGGGACAGGGGGATTCATTGAGCAGTTCTTC. Translated: CASSLGTGGFIEQFF. The entire variable domain, with the rest obtained from reference TRBV5-1 and TRBJ2-1, is as follows: KAGVTQTPRYLIKTRGQQVTLSCSPISGHRSVSWYQQTPGQGLQFLFEYFSETQRNKGNFPGRFSGRQFSNSRSEMNVSTLELGDSALYLCASSLGTGGFIEQFFGPGTRLTVL.

The genes are TRBV5-4 and TRBJ1-2, with 7 bases matching TRBD1. With 3 bases clipped from V and 3 bases from J, the junction kept 11 bases outside the gene matches. The CDR3 contains 16 residues. Germline-derived CDR1 and CDR2 are SGHNT and YYREEE (reference sequence). CDR3 in DNA: TGTGCCAGCAGCTGGTTTGGGGACAGTATCTACTATGGCTACACCTTC. Translation gives CASSWFGDSIYYGYTF.

This clonotype was picked up a small number of times. The rearrangement links TRBV25-1 to TRBJ1-2, with 9 nucleotides matching TRBD1. The V segment lost 8 bases and the J segment 8 bases; nucleotides outside the gene matches: 9. CDR1 MGHDK and CDR2 SYGVNS come from the germline V gene. The CDR3 is 13 amino acids. CDR3 sequence: CASGDRVLGGYTF. For the CDR3, the DNA is TGTGCCAGCGGGGACAGGGTTTTGGGAGGCTACACCTTC.

This clonotype has more than one count but fewer than ten. The CDR3 coding sequence is TGTGCCAGCAGCGTAACCCTGGAGGTCACAGATACGCAGTATTTT. Protein product: CASSVTLEVTDTQYF. The rearrangement links TRBV9 to TRBJ2-3; maybe TRBD2 (5 bases). V lost 1 base, J lost 2 bases, and 11 bases lay in between. The V gene's germline CDR1 is SGDLS and CDR2 YYNGEE. This CDR3 region has 15 residues.

CDR3: CASSLSNRYGYTF. The CDR3 DNA reads as TGTGCCAGCAGTTTAAGTAACCGGTATGGCTACACCTTC. The J gene is TRBJ1-2, the V gene TRBV27, with D unresolved. Germline V lookup: CDR1 MNHEY, CDR2 SMNVEV (reference sequence). Trimming pared 2 bases from V and 5 bases from J, leaving 9 bases between. The CDR3 has 13 residues.

This chain joins TRBV19 and TRBJ1-1; no firm D call. The V gene's germline CDR1 is LNHDA and CDR2 SQIVND (reference sequence). V was pared by 5 bases and J by 7 bases, with 8 bases between. This CDR3 region has 11 residues. CDR3 in amino acids: CASSESIEAFF. In DNA, the CDR3 is TGTGCCAGTAGTGAGTCGATTGAAGCTTTCTTT.

In this sample, this clonotype turned up many times. This chain links TRBV20-1 with TRBJ2-5; the D gene is possibly TRBD1 (5 bases). CDR1 and CDR2 from the germline V gene are DFQATT and SNEGSKA (reference sequence). V was pared by 5 bases and J by 1 base, with 11 bases between. The CDR3 extends over 13 amino acids. CDR3 DNA sequence: TGCAGTGCTCCCATGGGGCGCCAAGAGACCCAGTACTTC. Translating gives CSAPMGRQETQYF.

Notes on this clonotype: With a much larger clone just one base away, this may be a read error. The V gene is TRBV2, the J gene TRBJ1-4; weak D call: TRBD1 (5 bases). The CDR3 consists of 14 residues. Germline CDR1 and CDR2: SNHLY and FYNNEI. Trimming shortened V by 7 bases and J by 7 bases, and 16 bases separated the two germline ends. The CDR3 region has the DNA TGTGCCAGCAAATTCGCACGGGGCGGTGAAAAACTGTTTTTT. Amino acid sequence: CASKFARGGEKLFF. Looking up the rest from reference TRBV2 and TRBJ1-4 gives the full variable domain: EPEVTQTPSHQVTQMGQEVILRCVPISNHLYFYWYRQILGQKVEFLVSFYNNEISEKSEIFDDQFSVERPDGSNFTLKIRSTKLEDSAMYFCASKFARGGEKLFFGSGTQLSVL.

This clonotype has ten or more counts. The chain has TRBV2 and TRBJ2-1; the match to TRBD1 covers 9 bases. The CDR3 spans 17 residues. From germline, CDR1 is SNHLY and CDR2 FYNNEI. V was clipped by 4 bases and J by 6 bases; unmatched bases: 13. Written as DNA, the CDR3 is TGTGCCAGCAGTGTCCCGGGACAGGGTAGGGGAAGCAATGAGCAGTTCTTC. Its protein is CASSVPGQGRGSNEQFF.

This clonotype was observed at least ten times. The gene calls are TRBV27 and TRBJ2-1; 13 bases are a match to TRBD2. The germline gives CDR1 MNHEY, CDR2 SMNVEV (reference sequence). Losses at the gene ends were 0 bases for V and 7 bases for J; bases not matched to a gene: 6. The CDR3 covers 17 residues. CDR3 sequence (DNA): TGTGCCAGCAGTTTATCCCCGGGACTAGCGGGGTCGAATGAGCAGTTCTTC. The encoded protein is CASSLSPGLAGSNEQFF.

The V gene is TRBV20-1, the J gene TRBJ2-3; D remains ambiguous. Trimming removed 3 bases at V and 5 bases at J, with 6 bases between. Germline lookup yields CDR1 DFQATT and CDR2 SNEGSKA (reference sequence). There are 11 residues in the CDR3. The CDR3 DNA follows: TGCAGTGCTAGCTTAGGAGATACGCAGTATTTT. It is translated as CSASLGDTQYF.

This clonotype has a handful of counts. The V call is TRBV6-5, the J call TRBJ2-1; D is undetermined. The V end was cut by 2 bases, the J end by 8 bases, with 16 bases between. The length of the CDR3 is 15 residues. Germline V gives CDR1 MNHEY, CDR2 SVGAGI. CDR3 region: CASSYRATSIDEQFF. In DNA form, the CDR3 reads TGTGCCAGCAGTTACCGGGCTACCTCAATCGATGAGCAGTTCTTC.

This clonotype was counted at least ten times. The chain couples TRBV6-1 to TRBJ2-7, with D tentatively TRBD1 (6 bases). V lost 8 bases and J 3 bases, leaving 14 bases between the germline ends. CDR1 is MNHNS, CDR2 SASEGT, per germline. This CDR3 is built from 13 residues. CDR3 loop: CASSREGGYEQYF. For the CDR3, the DNA is TGTGCCAGCTCACGGGAAGGGGGCTACGAGCAGTACTTC.

This clonotype was observed at least ten times. The gene calls are TRBV18 and TRBJ1-1; 7 bases are a match to TRBD1. CDR3 length: 13 residues. CDR1 and CDR2 from the germline V gene are KGHSH and LQKENI. The V segment lost 3 bases and the J segment 8 bases; nucleotides outside the gene matches: 6. CDR3 sequence reads: CASSPRGQMEAFF. CDR3 bases: TGTGCCAGCTCACCTAGGGGACAGATGGAAGCTTTCTTT.

The rearrangement links TRBV6-1 to TRBJ2-1, with 10 nucleotides matching TRBD2. CDR3 length equals 14 residues. CDR1 and CDR2 (germline): MNHNS, SASEGT. After removal of 2 bases from V and 7 bases from J, the junction contained 2 bases not matched to a gene. CDR3 bases: TGTGCCAGCAGTGAATATAGCGGGAGGAATGAGCAGTTCTTC. It yields the protein CASSEYSGRNEQFF.

This clonotype was detected ten times or more. The CDR3 spells CAWSYRVGTEAFF. The DNA for the CDR3 is TGTGCCTGGAGTTACAGGGTGGGGACTGAAGCTTTCTTT. The J gene is TRBJ1-1, the V gene TRBV30; weak D call: TRBD1 (6 bases). V was trimmed by 2 bases and J by 5 bases, leaving 12 bases between them. The CDR3 extends over 13 amino acids. CDR1 is GTSNPN, CDR2 SVGIG, per germline (reference sequence).

This chain uses TRBV28 with TRBJ2-5; D uncertain. The V end lost 10 bases, the J end lost 0 bases, and 12 bases lay between the germline ends. The germline CDR1 and CDR2 sequences are MDHEN and SYDVKM. The CDR3 is 13 residues long. CDR3: CATTRRYQETQYF. The CDR3 DNA sequence: TGTGCCACCACTCGGCGGTACCAAGAGACCCAGTACTTC.

This clonotype was recorded at least ten times. The chain links TRBV27 to TRBJ2-7; 7 positions match TRBD2. CDR1 and CDR2 (germline): MNHEY, SMNVEV (reference sequence). The V and J ends lost 5 bases and 1 base, in that order; junction bases with no gene match: 8. This CDR3 contains 15 residues. The CDR3 protein is CASSLRAGPSYEQYF. CDR3 sequence (DNA): TGTGCCAGCAGTCTCCGAGCGGGACCATCCTACGAGCAGTACTTC.